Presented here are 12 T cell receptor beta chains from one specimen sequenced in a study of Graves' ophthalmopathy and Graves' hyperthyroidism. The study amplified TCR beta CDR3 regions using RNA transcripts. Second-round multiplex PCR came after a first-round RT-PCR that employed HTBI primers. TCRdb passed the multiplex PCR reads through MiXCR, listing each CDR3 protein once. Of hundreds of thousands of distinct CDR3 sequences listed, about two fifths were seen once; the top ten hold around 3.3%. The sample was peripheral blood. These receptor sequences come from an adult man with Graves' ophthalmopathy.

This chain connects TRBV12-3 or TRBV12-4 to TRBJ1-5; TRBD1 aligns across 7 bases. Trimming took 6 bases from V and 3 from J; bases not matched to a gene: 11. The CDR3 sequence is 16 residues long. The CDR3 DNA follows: TGTGCCAGCAGCAGCAGGGGGGCTGTTGACAATCAGCCCCAGCATTTT. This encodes CASSSRGAVDNQPQHF.

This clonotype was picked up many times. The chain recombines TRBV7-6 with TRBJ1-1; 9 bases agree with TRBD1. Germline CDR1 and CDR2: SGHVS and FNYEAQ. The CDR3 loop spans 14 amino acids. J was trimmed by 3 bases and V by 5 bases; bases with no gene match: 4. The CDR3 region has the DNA TGTGCCAGCAGCCCAGGACAGGGGTACACTGAAGCTTTCTTT. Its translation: CASSPGQGYTEAFF. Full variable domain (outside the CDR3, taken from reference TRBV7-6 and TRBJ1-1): GAGVSQSPRYKVTKRGQDVALRCDPISGHVSLYWYRQALGQGPEFLTYFNYEAQQDKSGLPNDRFSAERPEGSISTLTIQRTEQRDSAMYRCASSPGQGYTEAFFGQGTRLTVV.

DNA of the CDR3: TGTGCTAGTGGTTCACCCCGACACAGCCAAGAGACCCAGTACTTC. Translating it yields CASGSPRHSQETQYF. This chain connects TRBV12-5 to TRBJ2-5; the D is unclear. The CDR3 runs to 15 residues. Germline V gene lookup returns CDR1 LGHNT and CDR2 FRNRAP. V was shortened by 4 bases and J by 1 base, with 13 bases between the two germline ends.

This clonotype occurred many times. The CDR3 loop is CASRQGALNYGYTF. As DNA, the CDR3 is TGTGCCAGCAGACAGGGGGCGCTTAACTATGGCTACACCTTC. The chain is built from TRBV12-3 or TRBV12-4 and TRBJ1-2; 9 nucleotides line up with TRBD1. The CDR3 extends over 14 amino acids. Trimming at V came to 6 bases and at J to 1 base, leaving 3 bases not matched to a gene.

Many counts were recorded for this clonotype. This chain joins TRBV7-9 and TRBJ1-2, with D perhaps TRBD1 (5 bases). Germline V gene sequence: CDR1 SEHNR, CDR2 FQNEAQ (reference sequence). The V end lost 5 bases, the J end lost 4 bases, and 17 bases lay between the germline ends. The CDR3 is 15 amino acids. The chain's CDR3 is CASSPGRGEPYGYTF. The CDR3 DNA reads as TGTGCCAGCAGCCCTGGGCGGGGCGAACCCTATGGCTACACCTTC. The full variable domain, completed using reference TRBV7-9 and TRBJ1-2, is DTGVSQNPRHKITKRGQNVTFRCDPISEHNRLYWYRQTLGQGPEFLTYFQNEAQLEKSRLLSDRFSAERPKGSFSTLEIQRTEQGDSAMYLCASSPGRGEPYGYTFGSGTRLTVV.

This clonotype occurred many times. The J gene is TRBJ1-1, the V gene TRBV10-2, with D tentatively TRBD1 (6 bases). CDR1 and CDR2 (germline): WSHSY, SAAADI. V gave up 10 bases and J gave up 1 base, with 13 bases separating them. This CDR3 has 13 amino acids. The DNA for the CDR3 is TGCGCCACCCAACAGGGCACGAACACTGAAGCTTTCTTT. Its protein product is CATQQGTNTEAFF.

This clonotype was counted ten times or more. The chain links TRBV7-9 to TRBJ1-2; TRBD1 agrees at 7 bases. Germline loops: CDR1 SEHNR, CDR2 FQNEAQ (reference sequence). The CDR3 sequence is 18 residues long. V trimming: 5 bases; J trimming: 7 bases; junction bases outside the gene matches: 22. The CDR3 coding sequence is TGTGCCAGCAGCCCAGTCAGACAGGGAGGAAAAGAAGAGTTTGGCTACACCTTC. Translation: CASSPVRQGGKEEFGYTF.

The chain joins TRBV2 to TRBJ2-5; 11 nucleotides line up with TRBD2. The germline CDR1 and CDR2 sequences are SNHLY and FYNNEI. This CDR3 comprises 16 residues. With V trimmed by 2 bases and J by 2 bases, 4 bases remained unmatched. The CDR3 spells CASSELAGGRQETQYF. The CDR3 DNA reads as TGTGCCAGCAGTGAACTAGCGGGAGGAAGACAAGAGACCCAGTACTTC.

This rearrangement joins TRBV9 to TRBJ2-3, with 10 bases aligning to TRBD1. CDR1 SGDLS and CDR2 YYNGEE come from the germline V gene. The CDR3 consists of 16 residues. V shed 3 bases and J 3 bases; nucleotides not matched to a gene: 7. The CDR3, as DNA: TGTGCCAGCAGCGAGGTTATGGGACAGGGGACAGATACGCAGTATTTT. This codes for CASSEVMGQGTDTQYF. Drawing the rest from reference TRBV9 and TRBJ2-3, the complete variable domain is DSGVTQTPKHLITATGQRVTLRCSPRSGDLSVYWYQQSLDQGLQFLIQYYNGEERAKGNILERFSAQQFPDLHSELNLSSLELGDSALYFCASSEVMGQGTDTQYFGPGTRLTVL.

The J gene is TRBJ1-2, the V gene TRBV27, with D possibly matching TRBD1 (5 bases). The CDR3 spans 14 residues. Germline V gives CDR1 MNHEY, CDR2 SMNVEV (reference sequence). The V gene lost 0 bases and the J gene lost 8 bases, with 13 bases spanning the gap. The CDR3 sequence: CASSLSPSGEGYTF. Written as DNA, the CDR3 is TGTGCCAGCAGTTTATCGCCCTCGGGGGAGGGCTACACCTTC.

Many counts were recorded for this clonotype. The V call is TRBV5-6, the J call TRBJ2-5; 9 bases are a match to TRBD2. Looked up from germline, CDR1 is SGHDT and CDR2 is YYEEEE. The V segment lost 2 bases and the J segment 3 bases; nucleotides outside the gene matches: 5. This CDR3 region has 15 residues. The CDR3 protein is CASSLAGGQEETQYF. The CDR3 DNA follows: TGTGCCAGCAGCTTAGCGGGAGGCCAGGAAGAGACCCAGTACTTC.

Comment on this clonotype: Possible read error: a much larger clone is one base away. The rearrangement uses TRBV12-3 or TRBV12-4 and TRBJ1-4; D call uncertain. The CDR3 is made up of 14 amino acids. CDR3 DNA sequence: TGTGCCAGCAGTTTTAAACACCGGAATGAAAACCTGTTTTTT. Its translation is CASSFKHRNENLFF.